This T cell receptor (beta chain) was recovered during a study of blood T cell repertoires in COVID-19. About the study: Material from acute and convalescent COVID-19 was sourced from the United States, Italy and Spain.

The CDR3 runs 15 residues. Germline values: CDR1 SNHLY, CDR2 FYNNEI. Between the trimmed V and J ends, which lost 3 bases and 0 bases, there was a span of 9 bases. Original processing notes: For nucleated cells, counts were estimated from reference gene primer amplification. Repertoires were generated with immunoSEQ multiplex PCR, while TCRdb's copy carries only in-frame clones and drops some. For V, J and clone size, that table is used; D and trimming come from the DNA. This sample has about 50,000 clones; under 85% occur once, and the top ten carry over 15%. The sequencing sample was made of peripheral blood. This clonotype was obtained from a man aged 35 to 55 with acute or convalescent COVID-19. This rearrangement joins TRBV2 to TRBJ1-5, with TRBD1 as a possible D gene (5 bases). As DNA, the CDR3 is TGTGCCAGCAGTGATAGGGGCCATAGCAATCAGCCCCAGCATTTT. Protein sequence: CASSDRGHSNQPQHF.